This is a list of T cell receptor beta chains from one sample in a study of blood T cell repertoires in COVID-19. TCRdb keeps only in-frame clones here, not all; method: immunoSEQ multiplex PCR. The data hold 150,000 to 200,000 clones, with 90% observed a single time. The material sequenced was peripheral blood. The receptors stem from a man in his fifties or sixties with active or convalescent COVID-19. Both conserved end residues are part of each CDR3. A D gene is named only where the DNA matches it firmly. Clone size is given for some rows only: seen once, a few or many times, or a class if the clone is expanded.

V,J,D,size,CDR3,DNA
TRBV25-1,TRBJ1-4,TRBD1,-,CASRDDRGRGEALFF,TGTGCCAGCAGAGATGACAGGGGGCGAGGAGAGGCACTGTTTTTT
TRBV6-5,TRBJ2-3,TRBD2,-,CASSFSGRAPDTQYF,TGTGCCAGCAGTTTCAGCGGGAGGGCCCCAGATACGCAGTATTTT
TRBV5-1,TRBJ2-3,TRBD2,few,CASSSSSGDTQYF,TGCGCCAGCAGCTCTTCTAGCGGAGATACGCAGTATTTT
TRBV6-4,TRBJ1-5,-,-,CASSEGGNQPQHF,TGTGCCAGCAGTGAAGGGGGAAACCAGCCCCAGCATTTT
TRBV24-1,TRBJ2-3,TRBD1,-,CATSVGQGARDTQYF,TGTGCCACCAGTGTGGGACAGGGGGCGAGGGATACGCAGTATTTT
TRBV6-5,TRBJ2-3,TRBD2,-,CASKEGTSGTDTQYF,TGTGCCAGCAAAGAAGGGACTAGCGGGACGGATACGCAGTATTTT
TRBV10-3,TRBJ1-2,TRBD1,-,CAISEPTGQINYGYTF,TGTGCCATCAGTGAGCCCACGGGACAGATTAACTATGGCTACACCTTC
TRBV7-2,TRBJ2-7,-,-,CASSLVNEQYF,TGTGCCAGCAGCTTAGTCAACGAGCAGTACTTC
TRBV7-2,TRBJ1-1,-,-,CASSLVPGVNTEAFF,TGTGCCAGCAGCTTAGTTCCGGGGGTGAACACTGAAGCTTTCTTT
TRBV10-1,TRBJ2-3,TRBD1,-,CASKPTGANTDTQYF,TGCGCCAGCAAACCTACAGGGGCCAACACAGATACGCAGTATTTT
TRBV6-5,TRBJ1-4,-,few,CASCERGLGGELFF,TGTGCCAGCTGCGAGAGAGGGTTGGGGGGTGAACTGTTTTTT
TRBV6-4,TRBJ2-3,-,-,CASSDQSTDTQYF,TGTGCCAGCAGTGACCAGAGCACAGATACGCAGTATTTT
TRBV19,TRBJ1-2,TRBD1,once,CASTRDRRANYGYTF,TGTGCCAGTACCCGGGACAGACGAGCTAACTATGGCTACACCTTC
TRBV10-1,TRBJ2-2,-,-,CASSAGASNTGELFF,TGCGCCAGCAGTGCTGGAGCTTCGAACACCGGGGAGCTGTTTTTT
TRBV20-1,TRBJ2-7,-,-,CSASNTGSGSYEQYF,TGCAGTGCTAGTAACACGGGGAGCGGGTCCTACGAGCAGTACTTC